This entry is about one T cell receptor (beta chain). What it binds is unknown. A multiplex PCR was run with 60 Vbeta primers and 13 Jbeta primers. Sequencing was performed with immunoSEQ multiplex PCR; in TCRdb, only in-frame clones are kept and a portion is missing. The sample lists 200,000 or so clones; more than 80% were seen once. The data are from a study of cytomegalovirus exposure and HLA in healthy donors. Broader study findings: Presence/absence comparisons presumed near-even sequencing depth among donors. The study flagged some 170 TCR beta chains as cytomegalovirus-associated. As was reported, the HLA-A and HLA-B alleles of most subjects were accurately predicted from TCR beta sequences. Sequence variants that were highly shared formed a cluster that was likely a sequencing artifact.

Trimming took 4 bases from V and 2 from J; bases not matched to a gene: 7. Germline values: CDR1 LGHNA, CDR2 YSLEER. This CDR3 has 16 amino acids. The chain combines TRBV4-3 with TRBJ2-4; 8 nucleotides match TRBD1. The sample comprised PBMCs. The TCR sequence derives from a woman between 50 and 59 years old in good health and CMV-seropositive. The CDR3 loop reads CASSPRGRGTKNIQYF. The DNA for the CDR3 is TGCGCCAGCAGCCCCAGGGGGCGGGGCACCAAAAACATTCAGTACTTC.